A selection of T cell receptor beta chains follows, all from one sample in a study of T cell changes during pregnancy in multiple sclerosis. Profiled with immunoSEQ multiplex PCR; TCRdb holds only in-frame clones, not every one. The sample includes around 63,000 clones, 85% to 95% of them seen just once. Specimen: CD8+ T cells from peripheral blood mononuclear cells, collected in the third trimester of pregnancy. Every receptor here comes from a female donor in good health, enrolled as a control in a pregnancy study. Each CDR3 is given with its conserved first and last residue. A D gene is named only where the DNA matches it firmly. Only some rows state a clone size, as once, few, many or a class for expanded clones.

abundance	v_gene	d_gene	j_gene	CDR3aa	CDR3nt
NA	TRBV7-2	NA	TRBJ2-3	CASSLIQGNLMADTQYF	TGTGCCAGCAGCTTAATCCAGGGTAACCTCATGGCAGATACGCAGTATTTT
NA	TRBV29-1	NA	TRBJ1-2	CSGTGAYGYTF	TGCAGCGGAACAGGCGCGTATGGCTACACCTTC
NA	TRBV10-3	TRBD2	TRBJ2-3	CAATGSGLAGGLTDTQYF	TGTGCCGCTACGGGGTCGGGACTAGCGGGGGGTCTCACAGATACGCAGTATTTT
NA	TRBV16	TRBD1	TRBJ1-5	CASSQPEGTDSNQPQHF	TGTGCCAGCAGCCAACCGGAAGGGACAGATAGCAATCAGCCCCAGCATTTT
NA	TRBV7-2	TRBD2	TRBJ2-1	CASSLGTSGGPDEQFF	TGTGCCAGCAGCCTTGGGACTAGCGGGGGGCCAGATGAGCAGTTCTTC
few	TRBV7-9	NA	TRBJ1-1	CASSSPSPGGKLGTEAFF	TGTGCCAGCAGCTCCCCCTCTCCGGGGGGTAAATTGGGCACTGAAGCTTTCTTT
NA	TRBV9	NA	TRBJ2-7	CASSVGGVTYEQYF	TGTGCCAGCAGCGTAGGGGGGGTTACCTACGAGCAGTACTTC
NA	TRBV4-3	NA	TRBJ1-2	CASSQDRQGRGYTF	TGCGCCAGCAGCCAAGATCGCCAGGGTCGTGGCTACACCTTC
NA	TRBV27	NA	TRBJ2-1	CASSPPGGRENEQFF	TGTGCCAGCAGTCCCCCCGGGGGGCGAGAGAATGAGCAGTTCTTC
once	TRBV27	TRBD2	TRBJ2-1	CASSSLAGGPVDEQFF	TGTGCCAGCAGTTCCTTAGCGGGGGGGCCGGTGGATGAGCAGTTCTTC
once	TRBV27	NA	TRBJ2-7	CASSLGLNYEQYF	TGTGCCAGCAGTTTAGGACTTAACTACGAGCAGTACTTC
NA	TRBV4-3	NA	TRBJ2-1	CASSQDRQGFYNEQFF	TGCGCCAGCAGCCAAGATAGGCAGGGTTTCTACAATGAGCAGTTCTTC
NA	TRBV7-2	TRBD1	TRBJ1-1	CASSFLAHSDRGDTEAFF	TGTGCCAGCAGCTTTCTAGCCCACAGTGACAGGGGAGACACTGAAGCTTTCTTT
few	TRBV19	TRBD1	TRBJ1-2	CASEQGAGYGYTF	TGTGCCAGCGAACAGGGGGCGGGTTATGGCTACACCTTC
few	TRBV15	NA	TRBJ1-3	CATSRDQDLTGGNTIYF	TGTGCCACCAGCAGAGATCAGGACTTAACGGGAGGAAACACCATATATTTT
NA	TRBV14	TRBD1	TRBJ2-7	CASSPGTARYEQYF	TGTGCCAGCAGCCCTGGGACAGCGAGGTACGAGCAGTACTTC
NA	TRBV7-9	NA	TRBJ1-4	CASTRRGEKLFF	TGTGCCAGCACCCGAAGGGGTGAAAAACTGTTTTTT
NA	TRBV15	TRBD2	TRBJ2-5	CATSSGEGETQYF	TGTGCCACCAGCAGCGGGGAGGGCGAGACCCAGTACTTC
once	TRBV27	NA	TRBJ2-3	CASIEGDTDTQYF	TGTGCCAGCATTGAGGGTGACACAGATACGCAGTATTTT
NA	TRBV27	TRBD1	TRBJ2-5	CASYGTAKETQYF	TGTGCCAGCTACGGGACAGCAAAAGAGACCCAGTACTTC
NA	TRBV27	TRBD2	TRBJ2-3	CASSLFVAGGPGTQYF	TGTGCCAGCAGTTTATTCGTCGCGGGGGGTCCCGGGACGCAGTATTTT
NA	TRBV4-2	NA	TRBJ2-2	CASSQDNLATHTGELFF	TGTGCCAGCAGCCAAGATAATCTAGCGACTCACACCGGGGAGCTGTTTTTT
NA	TRBV9	NA	TRBJ1-6	CASSVDHSSYNSPLHF	TGTGCCAGCAGCGTAGATCACAGCTCCTATAATTCACCCCTCCACTTT
NA	TRBV13	NA	TRBJ2-2	CASGNRGGGTGELFF	TGTGCCAGCGGCAACAGGGGAGGAGGCACCGGGGAGCTGTTTTTT
NA	TRBV25-1	NA	TRBJ1-5	CASSDRRRNQPQHF	TGTGCCAGCAGCGATCGTAGGAGAAATCAGCCCCAGCATTTT
NA	TRBV5-1	TRBD1	TRBJ2-7	CASSPGTGVYEQYF	TGCGCCAGCAGCCCCGGGACAGGGGTATACGAGCAGTACTTC
NA	TRBV18	TRBD1	TRBJ1-3	CASSPPGQGRNTIYF	TGTGCCAGCTCACCACCAGGACAGGGCAGAAACACCATATATTTT
NA	TRBV6-5	TRBD2	TRBJ2-3	CASSYSSGNTQYF	TGTGCCAGCAGTTACTCTAGCGGGAATACGCAGTATTTT
NA	TRBV29-1	NA	TRBJ1-3	CSAEDPGGSGNTIYF	TGCAGCGCTGAGGATCCGGGGGGCTCTGGAAACACCATATATTTT
medium-sized	TRBV4-2	NA	TRBJ1-1	CASSQEGTGNTEAFF	TGTGCCAGCAGCCAAGAGGGAACAGGGAACACTGAAGCTTTCTTT
NA	TRBV6-5	TRBD1	TRBJ2-7	CASSSIRTGDYEQYF	TGTGCCAGCAGTTCCATAAGGACAGGGGACTACGAGCAGTACTTC
NA	TRBV7-9	NA	TRBJ2-1	CASSLANRNEQFF	TGTGCCAGCAGCTTAGCAAACAGAAATGAGCAGTTCTTC
NA	TRBV5-6	NA	TRBJ1-1	CASTWGRRTEAFF	TGTGCCAGCACCTGGGGGAGGCGGACTGAAGCTTTCTTT
NA	TRBV7-6	TRBD2	TRBJ2-3	CASSPRGTSTDTQYF	TGTGCCAGCAGCCCGCGGGGGACTAGCACAGATACGCAGTATTTT
NA	TRBV7-9	NA	TRBJ2-7	CASSLEEAQYEQYF	TGTGCCAGCAGCTTAGAAGAGGCCCAGTACGAGCAGTACTTC
NA	TRBV7-9	NA	TRBJ2-7	CASSPDRETYEQYF	TGTGCCAGCAGCCCGGACAGAGAAACCTACGAGCAGTACTTC
NA	TRBV9	TRBD2	TRBJ2-2	CASRNGGGQGQGGELFF	TGTGCCAGCAGAAACGGGGGGGGGCAGGGACAAGGCGGGGAGCTGTTTTTT
once	TRBV6-1	NA	TRBJ1-2	CASSEREGDWAYGYTF	TGTGCCAGCAGTGAAAGGGAGGGGGACTGGGCCTATGGCTACACCTTC
once	TRBV7-2	TRBD2	TRBJ2-1	CASSPQRGIRNEQFF	TGTGCCAGCAGCCCCCAGCGGGGGATTCGGAATGAGCAGTTCTTC
NA	TRBV5-8	TRBD1	TRBJ1-6	CASSLGGTGNSPLHF	TGTGCCAGCAGCTTGGGTGGGACAGGGAATTCACCCCTCCACTTT
NA	TRBV30	TRBD1	TRBJ2-5	CAWSVRTGEETQYF	TGTGCCTGGAGTGTCCGGACAGGGGAAGAGACCCAGTACTTC
NA	TRBV4-3	TRBD1	TRBJ1-5	CASSQDGTGSNQPQHF	TGCGCCAGCAGCCAAGATGGGACAGGAAGCAATCAGCCCCAGCATTTT
NA	TRBV7-3	TRBD2	TRBJ2-3	CASSPHPTSGDTQYF	TGTGCCAGCAGCCCACACCCGACTAGCGGAGATACGCAGTATTTT
NA	TRBV11-2	TRBD2	TRBJ2-2	CASSLRLASTGELFF	TGTGCCAGCAGCTTAAGACTAGCGAGCACCGGGGAGCTGTTTTTT
NA	TRBV7-2	TRBD2	TRBJ2-7	CASRVSGVSYEQYF	TGTGCCAGCAGAGTTAGCGGGGTCTCCTACGAGCAGTACTTC
NA	TRBV4-3	NA	TRBJ2-3	CASSQDPEDTQYF	TGCGCCAGCAGCCAAGATCCAGAAGATACGCAGTATTTT
NA	TRBV19	NA	TRBJ1-2	CASSLTTAYGYTF	TGTGCCAGTAGTCTAACGACAGCCTATGGCTACACCTTC
NA	TRBV15	NA	TRBJ1-1	CATSSGPIGTEAFF	TGTGCCACCAGCAGCGGCCCCATCGGGACTGAAGCTTTCTTT